This T cell receptor (beta chain) derives from a study of CD8+CD57+ T cells in acquired aplastic anemia. Study background: DNA from sorted CD4+ and CD8+ cells averaged about 3.2 ug. CD4+ reads averaged roughly 9.8 million in healthy donors. General observations from the study: Patients had fewer than 35 CD8+ CDR3 sequences in common with controls (the shared set).

The length of the CDR3 is 13 residues. Germline V gives CDR1 PRHDT, CDR2 FYEKMQ (reference sequence). Trimming cost V 1 base and J 6 bases, with 8 bases left between them. On this clonotype itself: No antigen is known for it.

Profiling that covered TCR beta VDJ and CDR3 relied on genomic DNA as its template. TCRdb re-called the reads with MiXCR, one entry per CDR3 protein. The top ten clones hold around a third of a sample with about 110,000 distinct CDR3 sequences, roughly 51% of them seen once. The sequenced sample was sorted CD4+, CD8+, or CD8+CD57+ T cells (not recorded which) from PBMCs. The sequence derives from a human donor in good health, serving as a control. The J gene is TRBJ2-3, the V gene TRBV13, with no clear D. CDR3 DNA sequence: TGTGCCAGCAGCTTAGTAGGATACGATACGCAGTATTTT. Protein sequence: CASSLVGYDTQYF.